Only a few counts were recorded for the clone carrying this T cell receptor beta chain. The antigen is unknown. Germline V gives CDR1 KGHSH, CDR2 LQKENI. V dropped 3 bases and J dropped 8 bases, with 13 bases sitting between them. The CDR3 runs 13 residues. The data were obtained in a study of T cells in localized non-small cell lung cancer. The study, taken as a whole, reports: Uninvolved adjacent lung showed higher T cell clonality than tumor. Adjacent lung had a median about 60 of the 100 largest tumor clones. There was an association of higher blood T cell density with longer overall survival. Investigators sequenced only a single tumor region, leaving heterogeneity possible.

Measured with immunoSEQ multiplex PCR; TCRdb has only the in-frame clones, and not every one. The sample includes more than 2,500 clones, approximately 34% seen only once; the top ten take about 19%. Source: lung tumor tissue, taken before any cancer treatment. This chain joins TRBV18 and TRBJ1-1, with D perhaps matching TRBD1 (5 bases). The source is a male donor aged 60 or over with stage I squamous cell lung carcinoma. DNA for the CDR3: TGTGCCAGCTCACCGGGGACGGCGAGCGAAGCTTTCTTT. Translating it yields CASSPGTASEAFF.